Shown below are 12 T cell receptor beta chains from a single sample sequenced in a study of T cells in Graves' hyperthyroidism and ophthalmopathy. RNA transcripts were the template for amplifying TCR beta CDR3 regions. First-round RT-PCR of the TCR CDR3 relied on the HTBI primer set. Each CDR3 protein is one row after TCRdb ran MiXCR on the multiplex PCR reads. This table holds some 550,000 distinct CDR3 sequences, more than 20% found once. Material for sequencing was blood. These receptors came from a man between 18 and 35 years old with Graves' hyperthyroidism.

This clonotype was detected many times. The genes are TRBV6-5 and TRBJ1-2, with D possibly being TRBD1 (6 bases). CDR1 is MNHEY and CDR2 is SVGAGI in the germline V gene. The length of the CDR3 is 13 residues. Trimming stripped 7 bases from V and 7 bases from J, with 16 bases between. CDR3 loop: CASKPTGSGGYTF. CDR3 coding DNA: TGTGCCAGCAAACCTACAGGGAGCGGTGGCTACACCTTC.

This clonotype showed up just a few times. V is TRBV20-1 and J is TRBJ1-3, with unresolved D. Germline V gene lookup returns CDR1 DFQATT and CDR2 SNEGSKA (reference sequence). The CDR3 sequence is 14 residues long. Trimming took 3 bases from V and 0 from J, leaving 9 bases between them. The CDR3 DNA is TGCAGTGCTAGGATAAGGGACTCTGGAAACACCATATATTTT. This codes for CSARIRDSGNTIYF.

In its sample, this clonotype was seen many times. The chain combines TRBV19 with TRBJ1-1; possibly TRBD1 for D (6 bases). Trimming shortened V by 6 bases and J by 1 base, and 12 bases separated the two germline ends. Germline V gives CDR1 LNHDA, CDR2 SQIVND (reference sequence). This CDR3 spans 14 amino acids. As DNA, the CDR3 is TGTGCCAGTAGGCCAGGGGCGGGGAACACTGAAGCTTTCTTT. It encodes CASRPGAGNTEAFF.

The V and J genes are TRBV7-2 and TRBJ1-2; D is uncertain. Germline V CDR1 and CDR2: SGHTA, FQGNSA. The V end lost 1 base, the J end lost 4 bases, and 13 bases lay between the germline ends. This CDR3 comprises 15 residues. CDR3: CASSLVGTATYGYTF. The CDR3 nucleotides read TGTGCCAGCAGCTTAGTGGGCACAGCTACCTATGGCTACACCTTC.

This clonotype came up a few times. V is TRBV6-5 and J is TRBJ2-5, with D hard to call. The CDR3 loop spans 14 amino acids. Germline V gives CDR1 MNHEY, CDR2 SVGAGI. Trimming stripped 1 base from V and 6 bases from J, with 12 bases between. The CDR3 coding sequence is TGTGCCAGCAGTTACTTCGTCAGGCCCAAGACCCAGTACTTC. Translating gives CASSYFVRPKTQYF.

This clonotype was observed a few times. A much larger clone lies one base from this, so it may be a read error. The CDR3 protein is CASNWEGSHEQYF. In nucleotides, the CDR3 is TGTGCCAGCAATTGGGAGGGGTCCCACGAGCAGTACTTC. This chain joins TRBV12-3 or TRBV12-4 and TRBJ2-7; 7 bases line up with TRBD2. The CDR3 runs 13 residues. After removal of 7 bases from V and 5 bases from J, the junction contained 8 bases not matched to a gene.

DNA for the CDR3: TGTGCCGTTTCCCCTGCGGGAAGGGTGACCCAGTACTTC. It yields the protein CAVSPAGRVTQYF. This chain links TRBV6-2 or TRBV6-3 with TRBJ2-5, with D possibly matching TRBD2 (6 bases). Germline V gene data show CDR1 as MNHEY and CDR2 as SVGEGT. Trimming cost V 11 bases and J 7 bases, with 20 bases left between them. CDR3 length: 13 amino acids.

Comment on this clonotype: A clone one base away is much larger, so this may be a read error. V gene TRBV29-1 combines with J gene TRBJ1-1; D is ambiguous. CDR1 is SQVTM and CDR2 is ANQGSEA in the germline V gene. This CDR3 is 13 amino acids long. The CDR3 sequence is CSVGVGVNTEACF. CDR3 in DNA: TGCAGCGTTGGCGTAGGCGTGAACACTGAAGCTTGCTTT.

This clonotype was recorded many times. The chain joins TRBV5-1 to TRBJ1-2, with unresolved D. CDR3 length equals 12 residues. V was clipped by 0 bases and J by 6 bases, with 6 bases between them. In germline, CDR1 is SGHRS, CDR2 YFSETQ. CDR3 amino acids: CASSLGGDGYTF. The CDR3 bases are TGCGCCAGCAGCTTGGGCGGAGATGGCTACACCTTC. Drawing the rest from reference TRBV5-1 and TRBJ1-2, the complete variable domain is KAGVTQTPRYLIKTRGQQVTLSCSPISGHRSVSWYQQTPGQGLQFLFEYFSETQRNKGNFPGRFSGRQFSNSRSEMNVSTLELGDSALYLCASSLGGDGYTFGSGTRLTVV.

This clonotype was observed a few times. The rearrangement links TRBV27 to TRBJ2-2, with 9 bases identical to TRBD1. CDR1 and CDR2 from the germline V gene are MNHEY and SMNVEV (reference sequence). The CDR3 loop spans 14 amino acids. V lost 6 bases and J lost 6; bases outside the gene matches: 5. CDR3 DNA: TGTGCCAGCAGATTCGGACAGGGGCCCGGGGAGCTGTTTTTT. Its translation: CASRFGQGPGELFF.

The chain is built from TRBV30 and TRBJ2-7; D may match TRBD1 or TRBD2 (5 bases each). Germline V gives CDR1 GTSNPN, CDR2 SVGIG (reference sequence). This CDR3 comprises 13 residues. The V gene lost 4 bases and the J gene lost 7 bases, with 17 bases spanning the gap. The CDR3, as DNA: TGTGCCTGGACGTCGGGACCTCATAGGGAGCAGTACTTC. It encodes CAWTSGPHREQYF.

V is TRBV6-1 and J is TRBJ2-2, with D possibly matching TRBD2 (6 bases). CDR1 and CDR2 (germline): MNHNS, SASEGT. Between the trimmed V and J ends, which lost 6 bases and 8 bases, there was a span of 13 bases. This CDR3 spans 13 amino acids. CDR3 sequence: CASRPGEEGELFF. For the CDR3, the DNA is TGTGCCAGCAGACCGGGGGAGGAAGGGGAGCTGTTTTTT.